This TCR beta chain was recorded in a study of tumor and adjacent non-tumor tissue in lung cancer. Study-level background: On average, productive TCRbeta reads reached roughly 4 million per sample.

The germline V gene encodes CDR1 SGHNT and CDR2 YYREEE (reference sequence). The CDR3 extends over 15 amino acids. Germline trimming cut 10 bases from V and 3 bases from J; bases unmatched to any gene: 10. A modified ARM-PCR protocol with three rounds of nested PCR amplified TCRbeta. TCRdb fed the multiplex PCR reads into MiXCR, producing one record per CDR3 protein. The sample has roughly 120,000 distinct CDR3 sequences; 60% to 65% are singletons. The template was RNA from unsorted bulk tissue. The normal lung tissue was taken more than 3 cm from the tumor edge. Findings and limits, study-wide: Tumor repertoires had a smaller top 100 clone share than normal lung.

Of note for this clonotype: What it binds is not known.

The TCR originated in a man between 60 and 75 years old with non-small cell lung cancer. The sample taken for sequencing was distant non-tumor lung tissue. V and J are TRBV5-4 and TRBJ2-3, with 11 bases lining up with TRBD2. CDR3 nucleotide sequence: TGTGCCGACAGCGACGGACTAGCGGGTACAGATACGCAGTATTTT. It translates to CADSDGLAGTDTQYF.